This is a list of T cell receptor beta chains from one sample in a study of cytomegalovirus exposure and HLA in healthy donors. TCRdb's table, derived via immunoSEQ multiplex PCR, lists solely in-frame clones and lacks some. Seen in this sample are fewer than 85,000 clones; the ten most common clones hold 4% to 5.5%. Material: PBMCs. Receptors originate from a woman in her thirties or forties in good health and CMV-seropositive. CDR3s include the opening cysteine and the closing phenylalanine or tryptophan. The D gene is left open where the match is weak.

d_call: -
v_call: TRBV7-6
j_call: TRBJ2-7
cdr3_nt: TGTGCCAGCACCCCGGGAAGCGACTACGAGCAGTACTTC
cdr3_aa: CASTPGSDYEQYF

d_call: -
v_call: TRBV19
j_call: TRBJ1-2
cdr3_nt: TGTGCCAGTAGTATTCAGGGTACTTCGAACTATGGCTACACCTTC
cdr3_aa: CASSIQGTSNYGYTF

d_call: -
v_call: TRBV5-1
j_call: TRBJ1-1
cdr3_nt: TGCGCCAGCAGCCCGGACGGACAATCGAACACTGAAGCTTTCTTT
cdr3_aa: CASSPDGQSNTEAFF

d_call: TRBD1
v_call: TRBV27
j_call: TRBJ2-7
cdr3_nt: TGTGCCAGCAGTCCCTTCTCCGGGACAGGCTTCTACGAGCAGTACTTC
cdr3_aa: CASSPFSGTGFYEQYF

d_call: -
v_call: TRBV7-9
j_call: TRBJ2-7
cdr3_nt: TGTGCCAGCAGCTCTCCGCCCCGGACTTACGAGCAGTACTTC
cdr3_aa: CASSSPPRTYEQYF

d_call: -
v_call: TRBV6-5
j_call: TRBJ1-2
cdr3_nt: TGTGCCAGCAGTCGCAAAGCAAACTATGGCTACACCTTC
cdr3_aa: CASSRKANYGYTF

d_call: -
v_call: TRBV25-1
j_call: TRBJ2-5
cdr3_nt: TGTGCCAGCAGTGATACGAGAGATACCCAGTACTTC
cdr3_aa: CASSDTRDTQYF

d_call: -
v_call: TRBV7-9
j_call: TRBJ2-3
cdr3_nt: TGTGCCAGCAGCCCCCTTACTGGCACAGATACGCAGTATTTT
cdr3_aa: CASSPLTGTDTQYF

d_call: TRBD2
v_call: TRBV5-1
j_call: TRBJ2-5
cdr3_nt: TGCGCCAGCTCGGGTGATAGCGGGGGTGGTGGAGCGACCCAGTACTTC
cdr3_aa: CASSGDSGGGGATQYF

d_call: TRBD2
v_call: TRBV5-6
j_call: TRBJ2-5
cdr3_nt: TGTGCCAGCAGTTGGACTAGCGGGAGGGGGACCCAGTACTTC
cdr3_aa: CASSWTSGRGTQYF

d_call: TRBD1
v_call: TRBV14
j_call: TRBJ1-1
cdr3_nt: TGTGCCAGCAGCCAATGGGGGACAGGGTACACTGAAGCTTTCTTT
cdr3_aa: CASSQWGTGYTEAFF

d_call: -
v_call: TRBV18
j_call: TRBJ1-4
cdr3_nt: TGTGCCAGCTCCCCGCGGGGTGAAAAACTGTTTTTT
cdr3_aa: CASSPRGEKLFF

d_call: -
v_call: TRBV6-4
j_call: TRBJ2-3
cdr3_nt: TGTGCCAGCAGCACGGGGGGCACAGATACGCAGTATTTT
cdr3_aa: CASSTGGTDTQYF

d_call: TRBD2
v_call: TRBV6-6
j_call: TRBJ2-7
cdr3_nt: TGTGCCAGCAGTGCCGGGGGGTACGAGCAGTACTTC
cdr3_aa: CASSAGGYEQYF

d_call: -
v_call: TRBV6-1
j_call: TRBJ1-2
cdr3_nt: TGTGCCAGCAGTTTCACAGAGAACTATGGCTACACCTTC
cdr3_aa: CASSFTENYGYTF

d_call: -
v_call: TRBV9
j_call: TRBJ1-2
cdr3_nt: TGTGCCAGCAGCCCCCGGCAGGGAGGTAATTATGGCTACACCTTC
cdr3_aa: CASSPRQGGNYGYTF

d_call: -
v_call: TRBV6-1
j_call: TRBJ2-3
cdr3_nt: TGTGCCAGCAGTGAAGCGGTGGGAGGAACAGATACGCAGTATTTT
cdr3_aa: CASSEAVGGTDTQYF

d_call: -
v_call: TRBV7-6
j_call: TRBJ1-1
cdr3_nt: TGTGCCAGCAGCTTAGGGGGGGTGAACACTGAAGCTTTCTTT
cdr3_aa: CASSLGGVNTEAFF

d_call: -
v_call: TRBV27
j_call: TRBJ1-1
cdr3_nt: TGTGCCAGCCAAGGGGGAGTGAACACTGAAGCTTTCTTT
cdr3_aa: CASQGGVNTEAFF

d_call: -
v_call: TRBV28
j_call: TRBJ2-3
cdr3_nt: TGTGCCAGCAGTTTTTCAAGAGGCACAGATACGCAGTATTTT
cdr3_aa: CASSFSRGTDTQYF

d_call: -
v_call: TRBV19
j_call: TRBJ1-5
cdr3_nt: TGTGCCAGTAGTAACAGGAGAGATCAGCCCCAGCATTTT
cdr3_aa: CASSNRRDQPQHF

d_call: -
v_call: TRBV4-1
j_call: TRBJ2-3
cdr3_nt: TGCGCCAGCAGTCGCGTGGGACTTGCTCACACAGATACGCAGTATTTT
cdr3_aa: CASSRVGLAHTDTQYF

d_call: TRBD2
v_call: TRBV28
j_call: TRBJ2-1
cdr3_nt: TGTGCCAGCAGTTCTTTTGACCCCACCGGGACTAGCAGGTTCAATGAGCAGTTCTTC
cdr3_aa: CASSSFDPTGTSRFNEQFF

d_call: -
v_call: TRBV6-6
j_call: TRBJ1-2
cdr3_nt: TGTGCCAGCAGTGTGACAGCCTACTATGGCTACACCTTC
cdr3_aa: CASSVTAYYGYTF

d_call: -
v_call: TRBV10-3
j_call: TRBJ1-2
cdr3_nt: TGTGCCATCAGTGACTTCGGCTCGGCAAGTTTGGAGGATAGCTACACCTTC
cdr3_aa: CAISDFGSASLEDSYTF

d_call: -
v_call: TRBV9
j_call: TRBJ1-5
cdr3_nt: TGTGCCAGCAGCGCCGGACAGATCAATCAGCCCCAGCATTTT
cdr3_aa: CASSAGQINQPQHF

d_call: -
v_call: TRBV28
j_call: TRBJ2-2
cdr3_nt: TGTGCCAGCAGTTTCCAGGGTGCCCCGAACACCGGGGAGCTGTTTTTT
cdr3_aa: CASSFQGAPNTGELFF

d_call: -
v_call: TRBV11-1
j_call: TRBJ2-3
cdr3_nt: TGTGCCAGCAGCCATAGCGGACCCGGGGCAGATACGCAGTATTTT
cdr3_aa: CASSHSGPGADTQYF

d_call: TRBD2
v_call: TRBV4-1
j_call: TRBJ2-1
cdr3_nt: TGCGCCAGCAGCCACCCCGTCGGGGGGGCTGATCGAACCTACAATGAGCAGTTCTTC
cdr3_aa: CASSHPVGGADRTYNEQFF

d_call: -
v_call: TRBV6-1
j_call: TRBJ1-1
cdr3_nt: TGTGCCAGCAGGGCGGGGCTTCGAACTGAAGCTTTCTTT
cdr3_aa: CASRAGLRTEAFF

d_call: TRBD2
v_call: TRBV4-2
j_call: TRBJ2-5
cdr3_nt: TGTGCCAGCAGCCCTGGGACTAGCGGGGGGGGGTCGGAGACCCAGTACTTC
cdr3_aa: CASSPGTSGGGSETQYF

d_call: -
v_call: TRBV6-5
j_call: TRBJ1-1
cdr3_nt: TGTGCCAGACGAACAGGGATCCTTGAAGCTTTCTTT
cdr3_aa: CARRTGILEAFF

d_call: -
v_call: TRBV9
j_call: TRBJ2-5
cdr3_nt: TGTGCCAGCAGCGTAGGACAGAAAGAGACCCAGTACTTC
cdr3_aa: CASSVGQKETQYF

d_call: TRBD2
v_call: TRBV7-3
j_call: TRBJ2-2
cdr3_nt: TGTGCCAGCAGCTCAATAGCGGGAACGAACACCGGGGAGCTGTTTTTT
cdr3_aa: CASSSIAGTNTGELFF

d_call: -
v_call: TRBV2
j_call: TRBJ1-5
cdr3_nt: TGTGCCAGCGGCCGTCTGCAGGATCAGCCCCAGCATTTT
cdr3_aa: CASGRLQDQPQHF

d_call: TRBD1
v_call: TRBV28
j_call: TRBJ1-2
cdr3_nt: TGTGCCAGCAGTCCCCTGACAGGGATCGGGGGCTACACCTTC
cdr3_aa: CASSPLTGIGGYTF

d_call: TRBD1
v_call: TRBV10-3
j_call: TRBJ1-2
cdr3_nt: TGTGCCATCAGTGGGTCCAAAACCCGGACAGGGGGAGGTAATTACTATGGCTACACCTTC
cdr3_aa: CAISGSKTRTGGGNYYGYTF

d_call: -
v_call: TRBV5-5
j_call: TRBJ1-5
cdr3_nt: TGTGCCAGCAGCTCGGCCGGGGGCAATCAGCCCCAGCATTTT
cdr3_aa: CASSSAGGNQPQHF

d_call: -
v_call: TRBV6-4
j_call: TRBJ2-3
cdr3_nt: TGTGCCAGCAGTGAGTCTAGCACAGATACGCAGTATTTT
cdr3_aa: CASSESSTDTQYF

d_call: TRBD2
v_call: TRBV28
j_call: TRBJ2-7
cdr3_nt: TGTGCCAGCAGTTTGAGCGGGGGGTCGACAGTGTCCTACGAGCAGTACTTC
cdr3_aa: CASSLSGGSTVSYEQYF

d_call: -
v_call: TRBV6-5
j_call: TRBJ2-3
cdr3_nt: TGTGCCAGCAGAGCTCTGTGGGATACGCAGTATTTT
cdr3_aa: CASRALWDTQYF

d_call: TRBD1
v_call: TRBV25-1
j_call: TRBJ2-7
cdr3_nt: TGTGCCAGCAGTGAATATTTCCAGGGGGTCCACGAGCAGTACTTC
cdr3_aa: CASSEYFQGVHEQYF

d_call: TRBD1
v_call: TRBV19
j_call: TRBJ2-5
cdr3_nt: TGTGCCAGTAGTATAGAGGGACAGAGACAGACCCAGTACTTC
cdr3_aa: CASSIEGQRQTQYF

d_call: TRBD1
v_call: TRBV6-5
j_call: TRBJ1-2
cdr3_nt: TGTGCCAGCCAACGGGACAGACTCGGTGGCTACACCTTC
cdr3_aa: CASQRDRLGGYTF

d_call: TRBD2
v_call: TRBV6-5
j_call: TRBJ2-7
cdr3_nt: TGTGCCAGCAGTTACGGGACTAGCGGGTACGAGCAGTACTTC
cdr3_aa: CASSYGTSGYEQYF

d_call: TRBD1
v_call: TRBV25-1
j_call: TRBJ2-5
cdr3_nt: TGTGCCAACCCAGACAGGGGAGAGACCCAGTACTTC
cdr3_aa: CANPDRGETQYF

d_call: -
v_call: TRBV27
j_call: TRBJ2-7
cdr3_nt: TGTGCCAGCAGTTTATCGACCCTGACAGCCCACGAGCAGTACTTC
cdr3_aa: CASSLSTLTAHEQYF